These 2 T cell receptor beta chains originate from one sample sequenced in a study of tumor-infiltrating lymphocytes in oesophageal squamous cell carcinoma. Each CDR3 protein gets one entry after TCRdb re-called the PCR reads with MiXCR. The sample includes 3,500 or so distinct CDR3 sequences, 13% to 15% of them seen just once. Source material: esophageal tumor tissue. These receptors all come from a male donor with esophageal squamous cell carcinoma.

This clonotype is termed medium-sized. Since a much larger clone is just one base distant, this may be a read error. J is TRBJ2-7 and V is TRBV7-2; no reliable D call. Trimming took 1 base from V and 7 from J, leaving 14 bases between them. Germline CDR1 is SGHTA and CDR2 is FQGNSA. The CDR3 covers 14 residues. CDR3 bases: TGTGCCAGCAGCTTAGGTGGGCTCTTCAATGAGCAGTACTTC. It translates to CASSLGGLFNEQYF.

This clonotype was counted ten times or more. V usage is TRBV12-3 or TRBV12-4 and J usage is TRBJ1-2; D uncertain. The CDR3 covers 14 residues. V was shortened by 3 bases and J by 4 bases, with 12 bases between the two germline ends. The CDR3 loop reads CASSFSPESYGYTF. The CDR3 bases are TGTGCCAGCAGTTTCTCCCCGGAGTCCTATGGCTACACCTTC.